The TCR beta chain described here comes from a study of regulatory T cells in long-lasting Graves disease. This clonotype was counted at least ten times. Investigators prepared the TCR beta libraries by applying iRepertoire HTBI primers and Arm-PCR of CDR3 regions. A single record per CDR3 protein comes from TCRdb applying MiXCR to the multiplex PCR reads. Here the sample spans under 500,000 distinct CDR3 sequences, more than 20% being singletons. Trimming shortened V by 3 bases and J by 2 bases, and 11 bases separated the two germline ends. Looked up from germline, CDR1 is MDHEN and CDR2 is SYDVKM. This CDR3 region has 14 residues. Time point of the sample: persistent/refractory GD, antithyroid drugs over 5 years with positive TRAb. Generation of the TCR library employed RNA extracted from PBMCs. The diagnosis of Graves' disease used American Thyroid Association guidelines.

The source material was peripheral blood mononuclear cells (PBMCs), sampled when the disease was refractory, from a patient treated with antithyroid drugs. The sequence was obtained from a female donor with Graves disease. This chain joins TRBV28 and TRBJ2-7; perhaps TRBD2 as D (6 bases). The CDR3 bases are TGTGCCAGCAGTTTGGGAGGTGACACCTACGAGCAGTACTTC. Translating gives CASSLGGDTYEQYF.